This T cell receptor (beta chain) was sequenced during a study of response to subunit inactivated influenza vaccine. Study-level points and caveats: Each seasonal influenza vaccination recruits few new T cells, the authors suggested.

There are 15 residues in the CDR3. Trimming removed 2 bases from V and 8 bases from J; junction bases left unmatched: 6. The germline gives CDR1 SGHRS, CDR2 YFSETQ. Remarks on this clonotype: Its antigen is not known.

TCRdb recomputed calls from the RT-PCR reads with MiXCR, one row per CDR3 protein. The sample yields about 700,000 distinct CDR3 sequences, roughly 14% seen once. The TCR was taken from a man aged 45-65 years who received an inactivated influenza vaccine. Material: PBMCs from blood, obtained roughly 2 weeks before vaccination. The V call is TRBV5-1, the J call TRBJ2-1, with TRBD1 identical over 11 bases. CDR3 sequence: CASSFTGQGGHEQFF. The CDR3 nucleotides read TGCGCCAGCAGCTTCACGGGACAGGGGGGCCATGAGCAGTTCTTC.